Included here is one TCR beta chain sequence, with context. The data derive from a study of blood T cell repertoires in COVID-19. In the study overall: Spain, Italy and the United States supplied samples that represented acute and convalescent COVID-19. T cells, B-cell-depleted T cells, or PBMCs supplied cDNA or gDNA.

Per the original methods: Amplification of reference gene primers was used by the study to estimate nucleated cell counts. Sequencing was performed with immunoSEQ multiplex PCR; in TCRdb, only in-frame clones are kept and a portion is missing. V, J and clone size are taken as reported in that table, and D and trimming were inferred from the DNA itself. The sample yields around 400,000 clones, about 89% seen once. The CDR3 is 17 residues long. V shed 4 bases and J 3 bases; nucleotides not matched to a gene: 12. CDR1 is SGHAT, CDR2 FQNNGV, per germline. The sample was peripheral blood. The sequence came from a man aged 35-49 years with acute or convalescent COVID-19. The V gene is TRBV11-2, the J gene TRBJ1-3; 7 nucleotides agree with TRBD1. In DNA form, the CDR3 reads TGTGCCAGCAGCTCCGGAGGGGGCACTGGGGTTGGAAACACCATATATTTT. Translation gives CASSSGGGTGVGNTIYF.